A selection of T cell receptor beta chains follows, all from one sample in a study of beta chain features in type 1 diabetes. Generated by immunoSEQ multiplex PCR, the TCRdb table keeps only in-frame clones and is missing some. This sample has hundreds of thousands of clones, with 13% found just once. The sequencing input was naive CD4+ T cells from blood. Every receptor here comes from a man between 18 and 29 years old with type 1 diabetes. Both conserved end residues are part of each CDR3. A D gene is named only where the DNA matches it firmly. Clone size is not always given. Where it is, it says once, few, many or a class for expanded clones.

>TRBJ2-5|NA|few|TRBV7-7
TGTGCTAGCAGCCAACAACTTATCGGAGAGACCCAGTACTTC
CASSQQLIGETQYF
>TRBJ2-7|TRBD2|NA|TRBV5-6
TGTGCCAGCAGCATCTTAGCGGGACTAACCTACGAGCAGTACTTC
CASSILAGLTYEQYF
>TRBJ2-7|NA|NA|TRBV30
TGTGCCTGGACCTTACAGATTCCTCCCGGGAACGAGCAGTACTTC
CAWTLQIPPGNEQYF
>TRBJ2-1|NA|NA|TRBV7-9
TGTGCCAGCAGCCAGGACAAGGAGGCTCGGAATGAGCAGTTCTTC
CASSQDKEARNEQFF
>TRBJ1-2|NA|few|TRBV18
TGTGCCAGCTCACCACCCACAGGGTTCTATGGCTACACCTTC
CASSPPTGFYGYTF
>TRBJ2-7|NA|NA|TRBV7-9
TGTGCCAGCAGCTTAGACAGGCCCTCCTACGAGCAGTACTTC
CASSLDRPSYEQYF
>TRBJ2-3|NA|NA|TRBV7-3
TGTGCCAGCAGCCCCGGGGGCTCTACGCAGTATTTT
CASSPGGSTQYF
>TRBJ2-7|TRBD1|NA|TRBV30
TGTGCCTTGGGACAGGGCTACGAGCAGTACTTC
CALGQGYEQYF
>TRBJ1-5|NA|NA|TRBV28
TGTGCCAGCACCCATACAGGGCCCAGGGATAGCAATCAGCCCCAGCATTTT
CASTHTGPRDSNQPQHF
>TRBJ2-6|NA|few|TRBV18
TGTGCCAGCTCACCTGCTCCAGGGACCCTCTCTGGGGCCAACGTCCTGACTTTC
CASSPAPGTLSGANVLTF
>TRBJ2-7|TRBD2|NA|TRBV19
TGTGCCAGTAGTTCCTCCGGGACTAGCTTTCTGAAGCAGTACTTC
CASSSSGTSFLKQYF